This T cell receptor (beta chain) was found in a study of shared clonotypes between healthy human individuals. Study observations and caveats: Non-shared clonotypes had lower generation probabilities than clonotypes shared by all four sorted-subset donors. What limited the represented genetic and exposure-history diversity was the small number of donors. Sharing across four donors was highest in naive CD4 (approximately 5%) and lowest in memory CD8 (around 0.4%).

Germline V gene data show CDR1 as SGHTA and CDR2 as FQGNSA. V shed 6 bases, J shed 4 bases, and the junction held 10 bases outside the gene matches. This CDR3 has 16 amino acids. Remarks on this clone: As yet, its antigen is unknown.

Produced via immunoSEQ multiplex PCR; TCRdb's table is partial and in-frame only. The repertoire consists of about 1.1 million clones, with 70% to 80% occurring once and the leading ten covering approximately 0.5%. The sample comprised memory CD4+ T cells from PBMCs. As for subset: CD45RA-negative fraction. The genes are TRBV7-2 and TRBJ2-7, with TRBD2 matching 12 bases. The sequence was obtained from a man younger than 35 in good health. Some clones in this sample may be carry-over from other donors' samples. Written as DNA, the CDR3 is TGTGCCAGCAGTTCTGGACTAGCGGGATTTGGGTACGAGCAGTACTTC. Translating it yields CASSSGLAGFGYEQYF.